Listed below are T cell receptor beta chains from one sample, sequenced in a study of T cells in Graves' hyperthyroidism and ophthalmopathy. TCRdb reprocessed the multiplex PCR reads with MiXCR, giving one entry per CDR3 protein. The sample holds about 500,000 distinct CDR3 sequences; 16% are singletons and the top ten take 15% to 20%. Sequencing used blood. The origin of the receptors is a woman aged 18-30 years with Graves' hyperthyroidism. Both conserved end residues are part of each CDR3. A D gene is named only where the DNA matches it firmly. Size is omitted from some rows. Given values are once, few, many or a class for expanded clones.

D gene: .
clone size: many
V gene: TRBV28
J gene: TRBJ2-5
CDR3 DNA: TGTGCCAGCGGGCGGGGCAGGAGTCAAGAGACCCAGTACTTC
CDR3 protein: CASGRGRSQETQYF

D gene: .
clone size: many
V gene: TRBV27
J gene: TRBJ1-2
CDR3 DNA: TGTGCCAGCTCTAGAGGTCAGGGGATCCATGGCTACACCTTC
CDR3 protein: CASSRGQGIHGYTF

D gene: .
clone size: many
V gene: TRBV12-3/TRBV12-4
J gene: TRBJ2-3
CDR3 DNA: TGTGCCAGCAGTTTAAGGTGGGGGGGGCCCTCTAGCACAGATACGCAGTATTTT
CDR3 protein: CASSLRWGGPSSTDTQYF

D gene: TRBD1
clone size: .
V gene: TRBV6-4
J gene: TRBJ2-7
CDR3 DNA: TGTGCCAGCAGTCCCCGGGACAGGGGAATCTACGAGCAGTACTTC
CDR3 protein: CASSPRDRGIYEQYF

D gene: TRBD1
clone size: many
V gene: TRBV28
J gene: TRBJ2-1
CDR3 DNA: TGTGCCAGCAGCTCGTCGGGACAGGGGGCTGTGGATGAGCAGTTCTTC
CDR3 protein: CASSSSGQGAVDEQFF

D gene: TRBD1
clone size: .
V gene: TRBV6-1
J gene: TRBJ1-5
CDR3 DNA: TGTGCCAGCAGAAGAGGAGGACAGGGCAATCAGCCCCAGCATTTT
CDR3 protein: CASRRGGQGNQPQHF

D gene: .
clone size: .
V gene: TRBV30
J gene: TRBJ1-5
CDR3 DNA: TGTGCCTGGAGTGTACGCGGAGAAGGAGACAATCAGCCCCAGCATTTT
CDR3 protein: CAWSVRGEGDNQPQHF

D gene: TRBD2
clone size: many
V gene: TRBV5-1
J gene: TRBJ2-3
CDR3 DNA: TGCGCCAGCAGGGAAGCGGGATACAGCACGGGAGATACGCAGTATTTT
CDR3 protein: CASREAGYSTGDTQYF

D gene: .
clone size: many
V gene: TRBV2
J gene: TRBJ1-2
CDR3 DNA: TGTGCCAGCAGCGGTGGCGAGACGGTTCGCTATGGCTACACCTTC
CDR3 protein: CASSGGETVRYGYTF

D gene: TRBD2
clone size: .
V gene: TRBV30
J gene: TRBJ2-4
CDR3 DNA: TGTGCCTGGAACCACCCGGGGAGGGAGGCCAAAAACATTCAGTACTTC
CDR3 protein: CAWNHPGREAKNIQYF

D gene: TRBD2
clone size: many
V gene: TRBV7-2
J gene: TRBJ2-3
CDR3 DNA: TGTGCCAGCAGCCCTCAGCGGGGGGGCCGGAATACGCAGTATTTT
CDR3 protein: CASSPQRGGRNTQYF

D gene: TRBD2
clone size: .
V gene: TRBV5-4
J gene: TRBJ2-1
CDR3 DNA: TGTGCCAGCAGCGGCACCGGGACTAGCGGGAGGGCCAGTGCCGATGAGCAGTTCTTC
CDR3 protein: CASSGTGTSGRASADEQFF

D gene: .
clone size: many
V gene: TRBV12-3/TRBV12-4
J gene: TRBJ1-5
CDR3 DNA: TGTGCCAGCAGTTTAGTGGGCCCTAATCAGCCCCAGCATTTT
CDR3 protein: CASSLVGPNQPQHF

D gene: .
clone size: many
V gene: TRBV15
J gene: TRBJ2-5
CDR3 DNA: TGTGCCACCAGCAGAGATTGGGGGCGGGAGACCCAGTACTTC
CDR3 protein: CATSRDWGRETQYF

D gene: .
clone size: .
V gene: TRBV28
J gene: TRBJ1-5
CDR3 DNA: TGTGCCAGCAGTTTATTTATGGGTAGGGGAGATCAGCCCCAGCATTTT
CDR3 protein: CASSLFMGRGDQPQHF

D gene: .
clone size: few
V gene: TRBV6-1
J gene: TRBJ2-2
CDR3 DNA: TGTGCCAGCAGTAAACAGGTGCTGGGCACCGGGGAGCTGTTTTTT
CDR3 protein: CASSKQVLGTGELFF

D gene: .
clone size: many
V gene: TRBV7-6
J gene: TRBJ2-7
CDR3 DNA: TGTGCCAGCAGCTTCGGACAGAGCTACGAGCAGTACTTC
CDR3 protein: CASSFGQSYEQYF

D gene: TRBD1
clone size: few
V gene: TRBV20-1
J gene: TRBJ1-3
CDR3 DNA: TGCAGTGCTACGCCAAGACCGGGACAGATCAAGTTAGGGGGAAACACCATATATTTT
CDR3 protein: CSATPRPGQIKLGGNTIYF

D gene: .
clone size: few
V gene: TRBV20-1
J gene: TRBJ2-7
CDR3 DNA: TGCAGTGTGGTGAGCGTCTCCTACGAGCAGTACTTC
CDR3 protein: CSVVSVSYEQYF

D gene: .
clone size: few
V gene: TRBV28
J gene: TRBJ1-1
CDR3 DNA: TGTGCCAGCAGTCCAAGCCGGGACGGAGTGAACACTGAAGCTTTCTTT
CDR3 protein: CASSPSRDGVNTEAFF

D gene: TRBD2
clone size: many
V gene: TRBV2
J gene: TRBJ2-7
CDR3 DNA: TGTGCCAGCAGGCGACTAGCGAGAAGCTCCTACGAGCAGTACTTC
CDR3 protein: CASRRLARSSYEQYF

D gene: .
clone size: few
V gene: TRBV3-1
J gene: TRBJ1-3
CDR3 DNA: TGTGCCAGCAGCCAAGAACGGGGAAACACCATATATTTT
CDR3 protein: CASSQERGNTIYF

D gene: .
clone size: .
V gene: TRBV6-2/TRBV6-3
J gene: TRBJ1-2
CDR3 DNA: TGTGCCAGCAGTTACTCGAGGGACGGAGGCTATGGCTACACCTTC
CDR3 protein: CASSYSRDGGYGYTF

D gene: TRBD1
clone size: .
V gene: TRBV30
J gene: TRBJ1-4
CDR3 DNA: TGTGCCTGGAGTGTCGGGACAGCTTATGAAAAACTGTTTTTT
CDR3 protein: CAWSVGTAYEKLFF

D gene: .
clone size: .
V gene: TRBV27
J gene: TRBJ1-2
CDR3 DNA: TGTGCCAGCAGTTTATCGAGGACAGCATATGGCTACACCTTC
CDR3 protein: CASSLSRTAYGYTF

D gene: TRBD1
clone size: many
V gene: TRBV29-1
J gene: TRBJ2-7
CDR3 DNA: TGCAGCGCCGGGACAGGGGGAACCGAGCAGTACTTC
CDR3 protein: CSAGTGGTEQYF

D gene: .
clone size: few
V gene: TRBV25-1
J gene: TRBJ1-3
CDR3 DNA: TGTGCCAGCAGTGAATCTGCTTCGGTGTCTTTGGGAGGAAACACCTTATATTTT
CDR3 protein: CASSESASVSLGGNTLYF

D gene: TRBD2
clone size: few
V gene: TRBV20-1
J gene: TRBJ2-5
CDR3 DNA: TGCAGTGTGACTAGCGGGTTACGGGAGACCCAGTACTTC
CDR3 protein: CSVTSGLRETQYF